This entry lists 27 T cell receptor beta chains sequenced from one sample in a study of identical twins. TCRdb passed the 5' RACE reads through MiXCR, listing each CDR3 protein once. In the table there are hundreds of thousands of distinct CDR3 sequences, 8.5% to 9% of which are singletons. This sample also appeared in a second study, on yellow fever vaccine responses in identical twins.

The source material was PBMCs. These receptors all stem from a woman under 30 in good health.

This clonotype occurred a few times. The rearrangement links TRBV20-1 to TRBJ1-5; possibly TRBD1 for D (5 bases). CDR1 and CDR2 (germline): DFQATT, SNEGSKA (reference sequence). This CDR3 contains 18 residues. V lost 7 bases and J 1 base, leaving 26 bases between the germline ends. The CDR3 bases are TGCAGTGTCCGAGATGGGGGGGAAGTAATTAGGAGCAATCAGCCCCAGCATTTT. Protein: CSVRDGGEVIRSNQPQHF.

Only a few counts were recorded for this clonotype. At one end, the junction sequence differs from germline, possibly due to a read error. The chain uses TRBV20-1 and TRBJ2-1, with TRBD1 matching 11 bases. Per germline, CDR1 DFQATT and CDR2 SNEGSKA (reference sequence). The CDR3 totals 13 residues. The DNA of the CDR3 is TGCAGTGCCAGAGGACAGGGGGCCTATGAGCAGTTCTTC. Translation: CSARGQGAYEQFF.

This clonotype was counted many times. This chain connects TRBV5-1 to TRBJ2-1, with 10 positions matching TRBD2. The V segment lost 5 bases and the J segment 8 bases; nucleotides outside the gene matches: 10. Germline loops: CDR1 SGHRS, CDR2 YFSETQ. This CDR3 contains 15 residues. This CDR3 reads CASRPQAGGLYEQFF. CDR3 DNA: TGCGCCAGCAGACCCCAAGCGGGGGGGTTATATGAGCAGTTCTTC.

The gene calls are TRBV29-1 and TRBJ2-7, with D possibly matching TRBD1 (6 bases). Germline CDR1 is SQVTM and CDR2 is ANQGSEA. The ends were cut back, 1 base at V and 3 bases at J, with 16 bases in the middle. This CDR3 is 15 amino acids long. DNA of the CDR3: TGCAGCGTTGAAGGGAGACAGGATTCAGGCTACGAGCAGTACTTC. Its translation is CSVEGRQDSGYEQYF.

This clonotype was detected ten times or more. V usage is TRBV28 and J usage is TRBJ2-2, with a possible D match to TRBD1 (6 bases). The CDR3 covers 19 residues. In germline, CDR1 is MDHEN, CDR2 SYDVKM. Trimming removed 3 bases at V and 0 bases at J, with 20 bases between. The CDR3 here is CASSFPTLGQTTNTGELFF. CDR3 DNA: TGTGCCAGCAGTTTCCCTACCCTTGGACAGACGACGAACACCGGGGAGCTGTTTTTT.

J is TRBJ2-6 and V is TRBV6-1; no clear D gene. V lost 7 bases to trimming and J lost 0 bases, with 10 bases between them. The germline gives CDR1 MNHNS, CDR2 SASEGT. This CDR3 contains 15 residues. DNA for the CDR3: TGTGCCAGCACAGCCATACCCTCTGGGGCCAACGTCCTGACTTTC. It yields the protein CASTAIPSGANVLTF.

This clonotype was counted many times. The chain links TRBV4-3 to TRBJ2-3; 8 bases are a match to TRBD2. This CDR3 comprises 16 residues. Unmatched junction bases numbered 7, after V lost 1 base and J lost 4 bases. CDR1 and CDR2 (germline): LGHNA, YSLEER. This CDR3 reads CASSQGPGRGADTQYF. Written as DNA, the CDR3 is TGCGCCAGCAGCCAAGGTCCCGGGAGGGGTGCAGATACGCAGTATTTT.

The chain has TRBV5-1 and TRBJ2-1; D ambiguous. This CDR3 is 13 amino acids long. Germline V gives CDR1 SGHRS, CDR2 YFSETQ. The germline V and J ends were trimmed by 4 bases and 6 bases, with 11 bases remaining between them. The CDR3 nucleotides read TGCGCCAGCAGCCCCCGACACCTCAATGAGCAGTTCTTC. This codes for CASSPRHLNEQFF.

This clonotype was seen a handful of times. The chain joins TRBV6-1 to TRBJ2-1; TRBD2 is a possible D gene (5 bases). V was shortened by 3 bases and J by 4 bases, with 7 bases between the two germline ends. Germline V gene sequence: CDR1 MNHNS, CDR2 SASEGT. The CDR3 covers 13 residues. As DNA, the CDR3 is TGTGCCAGCAGTGACGGACTTTACAATGAGCAGTTCTTC. Protein: CASSDGLYNEQFF.

This clonotype was counted between two and nine times. This chain uses TRBV9 with TRBJ2-7; D possibly corresponds to TRBD2 (5 bases). Germline loops: CDR1 SGDLS, CDR2 YYNGEE. This CDR3 region has 15 residues. The V end was cut by 0 bases, the J end by 4 bases, with 14 bases between. The chain's CDR3 is CASSVDPNGVYEQYF. The DNA for the CDR3 is TGTGCCAGCAGCGTAGATCCCAACGGGGTGTACGAGCAGTACTTC.

The rearrangement links TRBV6-5 to TRBJ2-1; D ambiguous. V was clipped by 8 bases and J by 6 bases, with 8 bases between them. Looked up from germline, CDR1 is MNHEY and CDR2 is SVGAGI. The CDR3 sequence is 11 residues long. DNA for the CDR3: TGTGCCAGCGGGTCGGTCAATGAGCAGTTCTTC. Encoded protein: CASGSVNEQFF.

This rearrangement joins TRBV15 to TRBJ2-1, with 9 positions matching TRBD2. There are 15 residues in the CDR3. Germline CDR1 is LNHNV and CDR2 is YYDKDF (reference sequence). V gave up 1 base and J gave up 4 bases; unmatched junction bases: 2. CDR3 nucleotides: TGTGCCACCAGCAGAGGACTAGCGGCTTACAATGAGCAGTTCTTC. Encoded protein: CATSRGLAAYNEQFF.

This clonotype was recorded at least ten times. The V gene is TRBV2, the J gene TRBJ1-1; 8 nucleotides line up with TRBD1. V shed 6 bases, J shed 1 base, and the junction held 4 bases outside the gene matches. Germline CDR1 is SNHLY and CDR2 is FYNNEI. The CDR3 has 14 amino acids. The CDR3 region is CASRDDRGNTEAFF. The CDR3, as DNA: TGTGCCAGCAGAGATGACAGGGGGAACACTGAAGCTTTCTTT.

V is TRBV15 and J is TRBJ2-1; D possibly corresponds to TRBD2 (5 bases). V gave up 0 bases and J gave up 0 bases, with 12 bases separating them. Germline V gene lookup returns CDR1 LNHNV and CDR2 YYDKDF (reference sequence). CDR3 size: 17 residues. The CDR3 bases are TGTGCCACCAGCAGAGATTTCCGGGGAAGCTCCTACAATGAGCAGTTCTTC. Protein product: CATSRDFRGSSYNEQFF.

The table lists this clonotype with many counts. The rearrangement uses TRBV15 and TRBJ2-2, with 10 positions matching TRBD1. This CDR3 has 16 residues. The ends lost 0 bases at V and 6 bases at J; junction bases unmatched: 4. Germline CDR1 LNHNV, CDR2 YYDKDF (reference sequence). DNA for the CDR3: TGTGCCACCAGCAGAGATGGGACAGGGGAAGCCGGGGAGCTGTTTTTT. Translation: CATSRDGTGEAGELFF.

This clonotype has a count of ten or more. The gene calls are TRBV20-1 and TRBJ1-6; D not resolved. The V gene's germline CDR1 is DFQATT and CDR2 SNEGSKA (reference sequence). CDR3 size: 14 residues. V gave up 3 bases and J gave up 5 bases, with 11 bases separating them. In nucleotides, the CDR3 is TGCAGTGCTAGGGTTGGTCTGGATAATTCACCCCTCCACTTT. Its protein is CSARVGLDNSPLHF.

This clonotype was seen at least ten times. The J gene is TRBJ2-7, the V gene TRBV5-1, with 8 nucleotides matching TRBD2. Germline V gives CDR1 SGHRS, CDR2 YFSETQ. This CDR3 has 14 residues. After removal of 4 bases from V and 1 base from J, the junction contained 4 bases not matched to a gene. The CDR3 loop reads CASSVLAVSYEQYF. The CDR3 DNA sequence: TGCGCCAGCAGCGTACTAGCGGTGTCCTACGAGCAGTACTTC. The full variable domain, completed using reference TRBV5-1 and TRBJ2-7, is KAGVTQTPRYLIKTRGQQVTLSCSPISGHRSVSWYQQTPGQGLQFLFEYFSETQRNKGNFPGRFSGRQFSNSRSEMNVSTLELGDSALYLCASSVLAVSYEQYFGPGTRLTVT.

This clonotype turned up a few times. The rearrangement links TRBV13 to TRBJ2-5; tentatively, D is TRBD1 (6 bases). Germline V CDR1 and CDR2: PRHDT, FYEKMQ (reference sequence). Trimming removed 5 bases at V and 4 bases at J, with 20 bases between. The CDR3 covers 16 residues. The CDR3 DNA reads as TGTGCCAGCAGCGTACGAGAGGGGGTGATGTCAGAGACCCAGTACTTC. Protein: CASSVREGVMSETQYF.

This clonotype appeared a few times. The chain combines TRBV6-5 with TRBJ2-7; D is perhaps TRBD1 (5 bases). The CDR3 is 15 residues long. V shed 0 bases and J shed 7 bases, with 16 bases lying between them. CDR1 and CDR2 (germline): MNHEY, SVGAGI. CDR3 amino acids: CASSYSSGPPLEQYF. DNA of the CDR3: TGTGCCAGCAGTTACTCTTCAGGGCCCCCCCTAGAGCAGTACTTC.

The rearrangement uses TRBV4-1 and TRBJ2-5, with D unresolved. V was trimmed by 0 bases and J by 2 bases, leaving 7 bases between them. Germline CDR1 reads MGHRA; CDR2 reads YSYEKL. CDR3 size: 14 residues. In nucleotides, the CDR3 is TGCGCCAGCAGCCAAGAGAACAGTCAAGAGACCCAGTACTTC. This gives the protein CASSQENSQETQYF.

The sample holds a few counts of this clonotype. The chain combines TRBV4-2 with TRBJ2-7; D is tentatively TRBD1 or TRBD2 (6 bases each). Trimming stripped 4 bases from V and 2 bases from J, with 9 bases between. The CDR3 has 13 residues. Germline V gene data show CDR1 as LGHNA and CDR2 as YNFKEQ. The CDR3 DNA reads as TGTGCCAGCAGCCCGGGGGCCCCCTACGAGCAGTACTTC. This codes for CASSPGAPYEQYF.

The rearrangement joins TRBV7-2 to TRBJ2-5; D may be TRBD1 (6 bases). This CDR3 has 14 residues. The ends were cut back, 5 bases at V and 4 bases at J, with 14 bases in the middle. CDR1 and CDR2 (germline): SGHTA, FQGNSA. CDR3 sequence: CASSPRTGSETQYF. In DNA, the CDR3 is TGTGCCAGCAGCCCAAGAACAGGGTCAGAGACCCAGTACTTC.

The chain recombines TRBV3-1 with TRBJ2-3; D unresolved. Germline loops: CDR1 LGHDT, CDR2 YNNKEL (reference sequence). CDR3 length: 19 residues. V gave up 1 base and J gave up 0 bases, with 20 bases separating them. Here the CDR3 DNA reads TGTGCCAGCAGCCAAGTTGCCGCTCCGTCCCAAACTAGCACAGATACGCAGTATTTT. Residues: CASSQVAAPSQTSTDTQYF.

This clonotype was seen a handful of times. The chain recombines TRBV5-6 with TRBJ1-2; D may be TRBD1 (5 bases). V shed 4 bases and J shed 4 bases, with 11 bases lying between them. This CDR3 contains 13 residues. Germline V CDR1 and CDR2: SGHDT, YYEEEE. Here the CDR3 DNA reads TGTGCCAGCAGCCAGGGACGGCTCTATGGCTACACCTTC. Translation: CASSQGRLYGYTF.

In this sample, this clonotype turned up many times. V is TRBV5-1 and J is TRBJ2-1, with a tentative D call TRBD1 (7 bases). The CDR3 sequence is 18 residues long. Trimming took 6 bases from V and 3 from J, leaving 25 bases between them. From germline, CDR1 is SGHRS and CDR2 YFSETQ. In DNA form, the CDR3 reads TGCGCCAGCACGCCAGGGGGGACCAAACATTTAGTCTACAATGAGCAGTTCTTC. It encodes CASTPGGTKHLVYNEQFF. Supplemented by reference TRBV5-1 and TRBJ2-1, the full variable domain reads KAGVTQTPRYLIKTRGQQVTLSCSPISGHRSVSWYQQTPGQGLQFLFEYFSETQRNKGNFPGRFSGRQFSNSRSEMNVSTLELGDSALYLCASTPGGTKHLVYNEQFFGPGTRLTVL.

This clonotype was recorded a few times. The chain uses TRBV12-3 or TRBV12-4 and TRBJ2-1; D may be TRBD1 (6 bases). This CDR3 has 21 amino acids. Trimming left V 2 bases short and J 0 bases short, with 26 bases between. The CDR3 here is CASSLLPGYRKDSSSYNEQFF. For the CDR3, the DNA is TGTGCCAGCAGTTTATTGCCTGGGTATCGGAAGGACAGCAGCTCCTACAATGAGCAGTTCTTC.

A few counts support this clonotype. This chain links TRBV7-9 with TRBJ1-1, with D uncertain. Germline CDR1 is SEHNR and CDR2 is FQNEAQ (reference sequence). V lost 5 bases, J lost 1 base, and 11 bases lay in between. The CDR3 is made up of 14 amino acids. DNA of the CDR3: TGTGCCAGCAGCCCCACCGTCCAGAACACTGAAGCTTTCTTT. As protein: CASSPTVQNTEAFF.